The rows below give T cell receptor beta chains drawn from one sample of a study of shared clonotypes between healthy human individuals. Assay: immunoSEQ multiplex PCR; the TCRdb copy retains only in-frame clones and omits some. The table lists roughly 1 million clones, about 74% of them singletons, with nearly 1.5% in the top ten. Sequences were obtained from memory CD4+ T cells sorted from blood. The receptors stem from a man between 18 and 29 years old in good health. The CDR3 runs from the conserved cysteine through the conserved F or W. D genes are given only for firm matches. Some rows have no size entry. The others give once, few or many, or a class for an expanded clone.

V	J	D	size	DNA	CDR3
TRBV5-5	TRBJ2-5	TRBD2	NA	TGTGCCAGCAGCTTGGGGCGGGGGGCAATTCAAGAGACCCAGTACTTC	CASSLGRGAIQETQYF
TRBV2	TRBJ2-7	TRBD1	once	TGTGCCAGCAGTGTAACGGCCGGGACAGGGGGCTACGAGCAGTACTTC	CASSVTAGTGGYEQYF
TRBV5-1	TRBJ1-1	TRBD1	NA	TGCGCCAGCAGCTTGGGGACAGGGGTTACTGAAGCTTTCTTT	CASSLGTGVTEAFF
TRBV30	TRBJ2-1	NA	NA	TGTGCCTGGAGCTACGGATATGAGCAGTTCTTC	CAWSYGYEQFF
TRBV11-2	TRBJ2-7	TRBD1	NA	TGTGCCAGCAGCTTAGATATCGGGGACAGGGCCTACGAGCAGTACTTC	CASSLDIGDRAYEQYF
TRBV6-1	TRBJ1-2	NA	NA	TGTGCCAGCCAGACTACCTCCGCCGGCGGCTACACCTTC	CASQTTSAGGYTF
TRBV5-1	TRBJ2-7	NA	NA	TGCGCCAGCAGCTTGTTCGATGGCACCCTCTACGAGCAGTACTTC	CASSLFDGTLYEQYF
TRBV6-5	TRBJ1-6	NA	NA	TGTGCCAGCAGTTTACTCAGGGGTTCCTTTGATTCACCCCTCCACTTT	CASSLLRGSFDSPLHF
TRBV6-6	TRBJ1-6	NA	NA	TGTGCCAGCACAACCTATAATTCACCCCTCCACTTT	CASTTYNSPLHF
TRBV4-1	TRBJ1-2	NA	NA	TGCGCCAGCAGCTTCGACGGAACTTATGGCTACACCTTC	CASSFDGTYGYTF
TRBV30	TRBJ1-1	TRBD1	NA	TGTGCCTGGAGCCCAGGGGGTTCTGAAGCTTTCTTT	CAWSPGGSEAFF
TRBV12-2	TRBJ2-7	NA	NA	TGTGCAAGTCGCTTTTCCAGGCGTAGGCGCCACGAGCAGTACTTC	CASRFSRRRRHEQYF
TRBV7-2	TRBJ2-7	NA	once	TGTGCCAGCAGCTCGGATCCGGGTCAGCAGTACTTC	CASSSDPGQQYF
TRBV10-3	TRBJ2-5	NA	NA	TGTGCCATCAGTGATAACATGGAGACCCAGTACTTC	CAISDNMETQYF
TRBV2	TRBJ1-2	NA	once	TGTGCCAGCGACGAGACAGCCTATGGCTACACCTTC	CASDETAYGYTF
TRBV2	TRBJ1-4	TRBD1	NA	TGTGCCAGCAGGGGACAGGGGGAAAAACTGTTTTTT	CASRGQGEKLFF
TRBV27	TRBJ1-4	NA	NA	TGTGCCAGCAGCTTAATCCCCGCCGAAAAACTGTTTTTT	CASSLIPAEKLFF
TRBV10-3	TRBJ2-5	NA	NA	TGTGCCATCAGTGAGTCCGCTAGTGGAGAGACCCAGTACTTC	CAISESASGETQYF
TRBV11-2	TRBJ1-5	NA	once	TGTGCCAGCAGCTTGGCCGTCAATCAGCCCCAGCATTTT	CASSLAVNQPQHF
TRBV4-1	TRBJ2-1	TRBD2	NA	TGCGCCAGCAGCCAGGGACTAGCGGGCGCTTACTCCTACAATGAGCAGTTCTTC	CASSQGLAGAYSYNEQFF
TRBV6-5	TRBJ1-2	NA	few	TGTGCCAGCAATCCAACAGGGCAATCCGCCTATGGCTACACCTTC	CASNPTGQSAYGYTF
TRBV4-2	TRBJ2-3	TRBD2	once	TGTGCCAGCAGCCAAGTCGGGAGAGCGGGGGGCAGCACAGATACGCAGTATTTT	CASSQVGRAGGSTDTQYF
TRBV10-3	TRBJ1-1	NA	NA	TGTGCCATCAGTGAGTCGGGGGGTGCTTTCTTT	CAISESGGAFF
TRBV7-8	TRBJ1-6	TRBD1	NA	TGTGCCAGCAGCTCAGGACAGGGGAGTTATTCACCCCTCCACTTT	CASSSGQGSYSPLHF
TRBV18	TRBJ2-7	TRBD1	NA	TGTGCCAGCTCACCCCCGGGACAGGGGTTCGAGCAGTACTTC	CASSPPGQGFEQYF
TRBV9	TRBJ2-3	NA	NA	TGTGCCAGCCGGAAGGGAGGAGATACGCAGTATTTT	CASRKGGDTQYF
TRBV18	TRBJ1-1	NA	NA	TGTGCCAGCTCACCACGAGCCCAGCCCGAGCCTTTCTTT	CASSPRAQPEPFF